Listed below are T cell receptor beta chains from one sample, sequenced in a study of OX40 agonist ivuxolimab in advanced cancers. Produced via immunoSEQ multiplex PCR; TCRdb's table is partial and in-frame only. Here the sample spans about 84,000 clones, roughly 80% being singletons. Material: CD4+ or CD8+ T cells sorted from blood, obtained in a trial of the OX40 agonist ivuxolimab. The receptors derive from an adult with an advanced solid tumor such as melanoma, head and neck, liver or kidney cancer. CDR3s include the opening cysteine and the closing phenylalanine or tryptophan. The order of the fields is J gene, clone size, D gene, V gene, CDR3 protein, CDR3 DNA. D genes are given only for firm matches. Only part of the rows carry a size: once, few, many, or a class if the clone is expanded.

TRBJ2-1	.	.	TRBV4-1	CAWLPGTGYNEQFF	TGCGCCTGGTTACCCGGGACTGGCTACAATGAGCAGTTCTTC
TRBJ2-2	.	.	TRBV10-3	CAISVASTNTGELFF	TGTGCAATCAGTGTAGCCTCCACGAACACCGGGGAGCTGTTTTTT
TRBJ2-1	once	TRBD2	TRBV5-1	CASSPETSGGHNEQFF	TGCGCCAGCAGCCCAGAGACTAGCGGGGGTCACAATGAGCAGTTCTTC
TRBJ1-5	.	TRBD1	TRBV18	CASSPDRDSQPQHF	TGTGCCAGCTCACCCGACAGGGATAGTCAGCCCCAGCATTTT
TRBJ1-5	.	.	TRBV5-3	CARSLEGVSNQPQHF	TGTGCCAGAAGCTTGGAGGGGGTGAGCAATCAGCCCCAGCATTTT
TRBJ1-6	.	TRBD1	TRBV18	CASSPRTGAYNSPLHF	TGTGCCAGCTCACCGAGGACAGGGGCCTATAATTCACCCCTCCACTTT
TRBJ2-1	.	.	TRBV11-2	CASSLMPGSSYNEQFF	TGTGCCAGCAGCTTAATGCCGGGGAGCTCCTACAATGAGCAGTTCTTC
TRBJ1-6	.	.	TRBV6-5	CASSLNLGENSPLHF	TGTGCCAGCAGTCTAAACCTGGGGGAGAATTCACCCCTCCACTTT
TRBJ1-2	.	.	TRBV19	CASSAPGSYDGYTF	TGTGCCAGTAGTGCCCCCGGGTCCTACGACGGCTACACCTTC
TRBJ1-2	.	.	TRBV6-6	CASSWDPMGYTF	TGTGCCAGCAGTTGGGACCCTATGGGCTACACCTTC
TRBJ1-1	.	.	TRBV5-5	CASSDSRTAFGAFF	TGTGCCAGCAGCGATTCAAGGACAGCTTTCGGAGCTTTCTTT
TRBJ2-2	.	.	TRBV28	CASSSLPSGRALNTGELFF	TGTGCCAGCAGTTCCCTCCCGTCCGGGAGAGCGCTGAACACCGGGGAGCTGTTTTTT
TRBJ2-5	.	.	TRBV7-9	CASSSGSQETQYF	TGTGCCAGCAGCTCGGGATCCCAAGAGACCCAGTACTTC
TRBJ2-4	.	TRBD2	TRBV6-5	CASSYSGSGGKNIQYF	TGTGCCAGCAGTTACTCAGGGAGCGGGGGCAAAAACATTCAGTACTTC
TRBJ1-1	.	.	TRBV20-1	CSARDLAFF	TGCAGTGCTAGAGATTTAGCTTTCTTT